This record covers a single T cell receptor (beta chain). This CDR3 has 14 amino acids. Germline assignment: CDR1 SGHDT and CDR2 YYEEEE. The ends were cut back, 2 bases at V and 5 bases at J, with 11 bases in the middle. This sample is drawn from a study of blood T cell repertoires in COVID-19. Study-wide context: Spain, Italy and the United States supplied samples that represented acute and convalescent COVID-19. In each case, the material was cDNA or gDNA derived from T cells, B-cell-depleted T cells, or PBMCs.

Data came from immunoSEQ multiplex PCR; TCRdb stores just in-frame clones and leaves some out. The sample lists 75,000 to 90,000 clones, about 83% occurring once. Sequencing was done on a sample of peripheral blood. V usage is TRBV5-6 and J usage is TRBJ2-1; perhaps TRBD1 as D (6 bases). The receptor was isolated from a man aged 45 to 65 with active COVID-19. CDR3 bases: TGTGCCAGCAGCTTAGGACAGATTCACAATGAGCAGTTCTTC. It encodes CASSLGQIHNEQFF.